This entry lists 8 T cell receptor beta chains sequenced from one sample in a study of blood T cell repertoires in COVID-19. Sequencing was performed with immunoSEQ multiplex PCR; in TCRdb, only in-frame clones are kept and a portion is missing. The sample includes some 120,000 clones, 82% seen only once; the top ten take 9% to 13%. Input material: peripheral blood. Receptors originate from a human donor in a cohort sampled during active COVID-19.

The genes are TRBV18 and TRBJ2-5, with TRBD2 matching 7 bases. In germline, CDR1 is KGHSH, CDR2 LQKENI. V shed 1 base, J shed 11 bases, and the junction held 10 bases outside the gene matches. This CDR3 comprises 14 residues. CDR3 residues: CASSPLAGDPGQYF. CDR3 DNA sequence: TGTGCCAGCTCACCACTCGCGGGGGACCCAGGACAGTACTTC.

The genes are TRBV24-1 and TRBJ2-3, with 10 positions matching TRBD2. After removal of 4 bases from V and 8 bases from J, the junction contained 8 bases not matched to a gene. The CDR3 spans 15 residues. The germline V gene has CDR1 KGHDR and CDR2 SFDVKD. This chain's CDR3 is CATSDFGTSDSTQYF. The CDR3 DNA reads TGTGCCACCAGTGACTTCGGGACTAGCGATTCTACGCAGTATTTT.

This chain connects TRBV3-1 (or the pseudogene TRBV3-2) to TRBJ2-7, with a weak D call TRBD2 (6 bases). Per the germline V gene, CDR1 is LGHDT and CDR2 is YNNKEL (reference sequence). V lost 3 bases and J 7 bases, leaving 19 bases between the germline ends. The CDR3 loop spans 15 amino acids. DNA for the CDR3: TGTGCCAGCAGCCAGGGGGAGGAGGGGCTCAAGGAGCAGTACTTC. It yields the protein CASSQGEEGLKEQYF.

This chain connects TRBV5-4 to TRBJ1-5; tentatively, D is TRBD1 (6 bases). Germline V gene lookup returns CDR1 SGHNT and CDR2 YYREEE (reference sequence). The CDR3 covers 14 residues. Trimming pared 3 bases from V and 5 bases from J, leaving 12 bases between. The CDR3 reads CASSSNPGDQPQHF. The DNA for the CDR3 is TGTGCCAGCAGCTCCAACCCAGGGGATCAGCCCCAGCATTTT. Variable domain in full (rest from reference TRBV5-4 and TRBJ1-5): ETGVTQSPTHLIKTRGQQVTLRCSSQSGHNTVSWYQQALGQGPQFIFQYYREEENGRGNFPPRFSGLQFPNYSSELNVNALELDDSALYLCASSSNPGDQPQHFGDGTRLSIL.

The J gene is TRBJ2-5, the V gene TRBV4-1; no firm D call. V dropped 2 bases and J dropped 3 bases, with 10 bases sitting between them. The CDR3 loop spans 14 amino acids. The germline V gene encodes CDR1 MGHRA and CDR2 YSYEKL. Here the CDR3 reads CASSQSGQEETQYF. Here the CDR3 DNA reads TGCGCCAGCAGCCAAAGTGGGCAGGAAGAGACCCAGTACTTC.

The rearrangement joins TRBV15 to TRBJ2-7; 9 bases agree with TRBD2. Germline loops: CDR1 LNHNV, CDR2 YYDKDF (reference sequence). There are 16 residues in the CDR3. The V and J ends lost 0 bases and 3 bases, in that order; junction bases with no gene match: 6. CDR3 sequence: CATSRDLTSGFYEQYF. CDR3 bases: TGTGCCACCAGCAGAGATCTGACTAGCGGATTCTACGAGCAGTACTTC.

The CDR3 nucleotides are TGTGCCAGTAGTAGCACAGTAGGCGGACTCTACAATGAGCAGTTCTTC. It yields the protein CASSSTVGGLYNEQFF. This chain connects TRBV19 to TRBJ2-1; TRBD2 might be the D (5 bases). Germline assignment: CDR1 LNHDA and CDR2 SQIVND (reference sequence). CDR3 length equals 16 residues. V was cut by 4 bases and J by 3 bases, with 16 bases left in between.

This chain connects TRBV23-1 to TRBJ1-1; 7 bases line up with TRBD1. TRBV23-1 qualifies as an ORF whose function is uncertain. J lost 6 bases, V lost 8 bases, and 12 bases had no gene match. The CDR3 loop spans 14 amino acids. CDR3 DNA sequence: TGCGCCAGCGGCCTCCCGTTAGACAGGGCTGAAGCTTTCTTT. As protein: CASGLPLDRAEAFF.